This T cell receptor (beta chain) derives from a study of blood T cell repertoires in COVID-19. Looking at the study overall: T cells, B-cell-depleted T cells, or PBMCs supplied cDNA or gDNA.

Germline V gene sequence: CDR1 MNHNY, CDR2 SVGAGI (reference sequence). V lost 0 bases, J lost 7 bases, and 8 bases stayed unmatched. This CDR3 is 16 amino acids long. The method was immunoSEQ multiplex PCR; TCRdb's version includes in-frame clones alone and lacks a portion of them. The sample yields around 280,000 clones, roughly 86% seen once. The sample was peripheral blood. The chain combines TRBV6-6 with TRBJ2-1; 8 bases fit TRBD1. The clonotype was recovered from a woman aged 25 to 39 who had recovered from COVID-19. The CDR3 sequence: CASSYSAGQVWNEQFF. In nucleotides, the CDR3 is TGTGCCAGCAGTTACTCCGCGGGACAGGTTTGGAATGAGCAGTTCTTC.